This T cell receptor (beta chain) was identified in a study of CD8 T cells in Susac syndrome. Study at large: Patients with Susac syndrome were, at the time of blood collection, therapy-naive, maintained on corticosteroids, or maintained on intravenous immunoglobulin alone.

A quantity of about 0.5 to 1 ug RNA underwent reverse transcription using random hexamers. Each CDR3 protein is one row after TCRdb ran MiXCR on the immunoSEQ multiplex PCR reads. The table includes about 200,000 distinct CDR3 sequences, 91% detected once. The CDR3 is made up of 14 amino acids. V shed 5 bases and J 8 bases; nucleotides not matched to a gene: 6. Per the germline V gene, CDR1 is MNHEY and CDR2 is SVGAGI. Sequencing of TCR beta was carried out in blood CD8+ and CD4+ T cells. Specimen: CD4+ T cells from PBMCs. The clonotype comes from a human donor with Susac syndrome. This chain uses TRBV6-5 with TRBJ1-4; TRBD1 agrees at 9 bases. The CDR3 DNA reads as TGTGCCAGCAGTAAGGGACAGGGAAAAGAAAAACTGTTTTTT. Translating it yields CASSKGQGKEKLFF.